The TCR beta chain under discussion was sequenced for a study of shared clonotypes between healthy human individuals. Comment on this clone: Its antigen remains unknown.

The CDR3 spans 11 residues. Between the trimmed V and J ends, which lost 8 bases and 4 bases, there was a span of 9 bases. Germline V gene sequence: CDR1 GTSNPN, CDR2 SVGIG (reference sequence). Whole-study findings and limits: Larger richness was generally estimated for naive than memory subsets.

In the original analysis: Junction-only sequences without quality scores came from ImmunoSEQ, so filtering differed. The data were produced by immunoSEQ multiplex PCR, yet TCRdb's version contains in-frame clones alone and is incomplete. D and trimming were read from the DNA, whereas the V and J calls and clone size are those reported in that table. The sample carries millions of clones, approximately 90% recorded once. The donor cohort consisted entirely of Caucasian adults residing in Nashville, Tennessee. The sample was naive CD4+ T cells sorted from blood. Indicated subset: CD45RA+ positively selected. This sequence originates from a man between 18 and 35 years old in good health. The rearrangement joins TRBV30 to TRBJ1-3; D not certain. The CDR3 is CALRAGNTIYF. The CDR3 DNA sequence: TGTGCCCTGCGGGCAGGAAACACCATATATTTT.